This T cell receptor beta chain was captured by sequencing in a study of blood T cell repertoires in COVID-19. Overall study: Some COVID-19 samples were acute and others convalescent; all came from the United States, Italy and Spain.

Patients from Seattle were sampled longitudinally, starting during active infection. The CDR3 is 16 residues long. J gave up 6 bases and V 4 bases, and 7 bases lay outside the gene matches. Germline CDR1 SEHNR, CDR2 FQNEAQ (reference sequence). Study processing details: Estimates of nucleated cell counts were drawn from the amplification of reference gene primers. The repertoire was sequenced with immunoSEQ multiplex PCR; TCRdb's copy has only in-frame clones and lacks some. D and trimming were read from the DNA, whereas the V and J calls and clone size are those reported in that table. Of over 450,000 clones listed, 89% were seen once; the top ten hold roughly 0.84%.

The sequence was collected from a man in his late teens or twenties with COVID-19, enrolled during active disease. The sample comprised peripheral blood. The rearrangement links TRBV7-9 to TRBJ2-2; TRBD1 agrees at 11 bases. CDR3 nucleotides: TGTGCCAGCAGCTCTACCGGGACAGGGGGGGCCGGGGAGCTGTTTTTT. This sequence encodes CASSSTGTGGAGELFF.